This T cell receptor (beta chain) came from a study of blood T cell repertoires in COVID-19. Sequencing used immunoSEQ multiplex PCR; TCRdb keeps in-frame clones, though not all of them. The table has fewer than 100,000 clones, around 87% seen once; the top ten hold 7% to 9%. Per the germline V gene, CDR1 is ENHRY and CDR2 is SYGVKD. V lost 0 bases, J lost 5 bases, and 13 bases lay in between. The CDR3 is 15 amino acids. The receptor comes from a human donor with acute or convalescent COVID-19. The donor label of this sample is uncertain. This chain links TRBV10-3 with TRBJ1-2; D remains ambiguous. Sequencing was done on a sample of peripheral blood. DNA for the CDR3: TGTGCCATCAGTGAGTCGGGCCCATTAGGATATGGCTACACCTTC. This codes for CAISESGPLGYGYTF.